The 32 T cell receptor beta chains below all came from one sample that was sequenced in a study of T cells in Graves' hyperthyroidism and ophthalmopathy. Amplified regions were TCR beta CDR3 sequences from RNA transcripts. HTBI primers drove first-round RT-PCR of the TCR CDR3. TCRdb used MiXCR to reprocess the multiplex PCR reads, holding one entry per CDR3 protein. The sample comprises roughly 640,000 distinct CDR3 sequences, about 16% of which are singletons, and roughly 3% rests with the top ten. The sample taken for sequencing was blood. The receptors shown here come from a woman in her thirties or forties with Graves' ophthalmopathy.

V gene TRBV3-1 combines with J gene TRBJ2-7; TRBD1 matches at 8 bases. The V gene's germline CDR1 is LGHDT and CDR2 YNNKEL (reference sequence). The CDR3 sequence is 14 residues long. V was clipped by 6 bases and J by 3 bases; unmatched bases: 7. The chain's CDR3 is CASREGQANYEQYF. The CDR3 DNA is TGTGCCAGCAGGGAGGGACAGGCAAACTACGAGCAGTACTTC.

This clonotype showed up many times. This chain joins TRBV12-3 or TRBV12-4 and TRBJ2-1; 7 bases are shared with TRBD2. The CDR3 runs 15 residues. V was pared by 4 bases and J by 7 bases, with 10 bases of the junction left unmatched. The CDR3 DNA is TGTGCCAGCAGTTCCCTGGGATCCGGGGGGAATGAGCAGTTCTTC. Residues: CASSSLGSGGNEQFF.

DNA of the CDR3: TGTGCCAGCAGCTTACCTTTTACAGTGCCGGCGGACCCTTCGAATCATGGCTACACCTTC. Protein sequence: CASSLPFTVPADPSNHGYTF. The V and J genes are TRBV7-9 and TRBJ1-2; no definite D call. V shed 2 bases and J shed 6 bases, with 31 bases lying between them. The CDR3 contains 20 residues. Germline CDR1 is SEHNR and CDR2 is FQNEAQ (reference sequence).

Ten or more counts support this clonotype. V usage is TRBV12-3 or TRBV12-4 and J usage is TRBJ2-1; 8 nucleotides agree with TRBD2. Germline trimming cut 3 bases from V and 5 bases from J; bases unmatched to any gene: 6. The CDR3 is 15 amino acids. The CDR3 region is CASSFWTSSNNEQFF. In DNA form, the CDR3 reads TGTGCCAGCAGTTTTTGGACTAGCAGTAACAATGAGCAGTTCTTC.

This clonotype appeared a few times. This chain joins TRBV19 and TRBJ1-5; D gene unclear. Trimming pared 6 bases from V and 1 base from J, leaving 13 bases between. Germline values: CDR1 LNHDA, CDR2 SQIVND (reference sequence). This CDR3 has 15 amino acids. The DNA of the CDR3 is TGTGCCAGTAGCCCCACCCTCGGCAGCAATCAGCCCCAGCATTTT. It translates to CASSPTLGSNQPQHF.

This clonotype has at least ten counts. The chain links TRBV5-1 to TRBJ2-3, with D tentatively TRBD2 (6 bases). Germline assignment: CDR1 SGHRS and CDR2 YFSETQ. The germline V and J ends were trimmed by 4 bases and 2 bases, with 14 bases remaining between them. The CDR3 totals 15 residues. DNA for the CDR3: TGCGCCAGCAGCCCCCGGGCGGGGTACACAGATACGCAGTATTTT. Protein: CASSPRAGYTDTQYF.

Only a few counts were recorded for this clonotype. The CDR3, as DNA: TGTGCCAGCAGTTACTCGTCCAGGGGGCAAGCTAATGAAAAACTGTTTTTT. The encoded protein is CASSYSSRGQANEKLFF. This chain links TRBV6-2 or TRBV6-3 with TRBJ1-4, with TRBD1 matching 8 bases. CDR1 is MNHEY and CDR2 is SVGEGT in the germline V gene. Trimming cost V 0 bases and J 3 bases; bases outside gene matches: 6. The CDR3 length is 17 residues.

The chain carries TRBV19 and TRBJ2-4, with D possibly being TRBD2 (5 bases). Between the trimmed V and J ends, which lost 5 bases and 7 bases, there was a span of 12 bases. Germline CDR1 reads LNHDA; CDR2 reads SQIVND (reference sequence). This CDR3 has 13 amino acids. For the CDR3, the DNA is TGTGCCAGTAGTTTTGAGGGAGTGAACATTCAGTACTTC. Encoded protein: CASSFEGVNIQYF.

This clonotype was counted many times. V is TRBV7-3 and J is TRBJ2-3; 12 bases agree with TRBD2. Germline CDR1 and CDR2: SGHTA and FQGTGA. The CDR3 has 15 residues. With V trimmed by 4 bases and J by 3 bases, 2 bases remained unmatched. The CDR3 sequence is CASSSGLAGTDTQYF. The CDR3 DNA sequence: TGTGCCAGCAGCTCCGGACTAGCGGGAACAGATACGCAGTATTTT.

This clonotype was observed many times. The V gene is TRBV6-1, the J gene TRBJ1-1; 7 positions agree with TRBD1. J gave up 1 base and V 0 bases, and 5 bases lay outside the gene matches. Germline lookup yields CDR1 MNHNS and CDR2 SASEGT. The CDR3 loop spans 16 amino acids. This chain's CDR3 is CASSEATGAANTEAFF. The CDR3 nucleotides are TGTGCCAGCAGTGAAGCCACAGGGGCGGCGAACACTGAAGCTTTCTTT.

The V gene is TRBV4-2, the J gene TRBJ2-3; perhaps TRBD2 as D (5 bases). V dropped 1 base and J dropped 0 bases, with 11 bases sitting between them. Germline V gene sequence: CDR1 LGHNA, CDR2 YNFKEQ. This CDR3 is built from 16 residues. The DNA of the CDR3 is TGTGCCAGCAGCCAAGGAGGGCAGACGAGCACAGATACGCAGTATTTT. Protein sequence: CASSQGGQTSTDTQYF.

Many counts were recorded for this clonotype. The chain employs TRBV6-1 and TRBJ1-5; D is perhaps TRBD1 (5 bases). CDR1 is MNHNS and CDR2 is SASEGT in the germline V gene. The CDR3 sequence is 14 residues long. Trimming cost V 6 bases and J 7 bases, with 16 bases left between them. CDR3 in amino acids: CASSQRQGYQPQHF. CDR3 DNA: TGTGCCAGCAGCCAACGGCAGGGTTACCAGCCCCAGCATTTT.

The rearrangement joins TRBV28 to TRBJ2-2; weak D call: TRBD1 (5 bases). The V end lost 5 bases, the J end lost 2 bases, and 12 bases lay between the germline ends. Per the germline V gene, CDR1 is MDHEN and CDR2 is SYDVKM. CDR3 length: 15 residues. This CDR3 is CASSPPRGNTGELFF. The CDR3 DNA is TGTGCCAGCAGTCCTCCAAGGGGTAACACCGGGGAGCTGTTTTTT.

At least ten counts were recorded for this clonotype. In nucleotides, the CDR3 is TGTGCCAGCAGAGAGGACCTTATGACTGAAGCTTTCTTT. It codes for CASREDLMTEAFF. The J gene is TRBJ1-1, the V gene TRBV3-1; D gene unclear. Trimming removed 6 bases at V and 5 bases at J, with 13 bases between. Germline CDR1 is LGHDT and CDR2 is YNNKEL (reference sequence). This CDR3 is 13 amino acids long.

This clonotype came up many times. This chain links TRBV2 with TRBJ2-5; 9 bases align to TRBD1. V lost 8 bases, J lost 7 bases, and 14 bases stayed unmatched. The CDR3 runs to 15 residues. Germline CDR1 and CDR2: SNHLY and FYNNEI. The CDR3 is CASGRDRDSPATQYF. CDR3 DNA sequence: TGTGCCAGCGGCCGGGACAGGGACTCCCCAGCGACCCAGTACTTC.

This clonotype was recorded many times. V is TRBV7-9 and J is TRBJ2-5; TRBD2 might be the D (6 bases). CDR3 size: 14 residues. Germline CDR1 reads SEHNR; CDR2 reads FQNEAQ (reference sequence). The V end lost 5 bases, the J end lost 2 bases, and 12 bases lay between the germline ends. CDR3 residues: CASSPGLTQETQYF. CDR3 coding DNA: TGTGCCAGCAGCCCGGGACTGACGCAAGAGACCCAGTACTTC.

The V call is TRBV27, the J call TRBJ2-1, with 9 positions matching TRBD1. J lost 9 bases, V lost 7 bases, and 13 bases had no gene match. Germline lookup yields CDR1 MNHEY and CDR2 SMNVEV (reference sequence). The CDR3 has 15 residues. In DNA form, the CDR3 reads TGTGCCAGCACCCCCTCCGGGACAGGGCTTCCTGAGCAGTTCTTC. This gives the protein CASTPSGTGLPEQFF.

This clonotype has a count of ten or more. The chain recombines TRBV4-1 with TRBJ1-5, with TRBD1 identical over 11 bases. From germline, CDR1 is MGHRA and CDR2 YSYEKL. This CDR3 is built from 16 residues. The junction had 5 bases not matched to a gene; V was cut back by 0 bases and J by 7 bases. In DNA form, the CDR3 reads TGCGCCAGCAGCCAAGATACGGGGACAGGGGGACAGCCCCAGCATTTT. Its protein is CASSQDTGTGGQPQHF.

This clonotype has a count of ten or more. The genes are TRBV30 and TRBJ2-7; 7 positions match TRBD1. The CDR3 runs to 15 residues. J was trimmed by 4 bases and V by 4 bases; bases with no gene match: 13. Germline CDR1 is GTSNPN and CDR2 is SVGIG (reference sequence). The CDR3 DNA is TGTGCCTGGACAGGACAGGATACTTGGGAATACGAGCAGTACTTC. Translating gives CAWTGQDTWEYEQYF.

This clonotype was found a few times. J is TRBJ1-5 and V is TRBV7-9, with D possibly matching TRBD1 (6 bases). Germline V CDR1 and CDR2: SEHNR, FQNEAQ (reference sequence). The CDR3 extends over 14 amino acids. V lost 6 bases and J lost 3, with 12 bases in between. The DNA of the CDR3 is TGTGCCAGCAGTCGAACAGGGCACAATCAGCCCCAGCATTTT. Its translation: CASSRTGHNQPQHF.

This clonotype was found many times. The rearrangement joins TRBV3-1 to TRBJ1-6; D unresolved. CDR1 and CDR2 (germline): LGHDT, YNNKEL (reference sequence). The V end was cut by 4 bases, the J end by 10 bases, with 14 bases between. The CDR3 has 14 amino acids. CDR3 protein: CASSPDHRESPLHF. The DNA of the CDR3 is TGTGCCAGCAGCCCGGACCACAGAGAATCACCCCTCCACTTT.

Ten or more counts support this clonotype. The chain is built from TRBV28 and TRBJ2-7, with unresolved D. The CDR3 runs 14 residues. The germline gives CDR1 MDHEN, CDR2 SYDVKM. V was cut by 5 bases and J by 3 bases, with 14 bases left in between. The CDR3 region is CASSPSSFDYEQYF. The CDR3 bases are TGTGCCAGCAGTCCCTCCTCGTTTGACTACGAGCAGTACTTC. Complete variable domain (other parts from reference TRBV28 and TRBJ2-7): DVKVTQSSRYLVKRTGEKVFLECVQDMDHENMFWYRQDPGLGLRLIYFSYDVKMKEKGDIPEGYSVSREKKERFSLILESASTNQTSMYLCASSPSSFDYEQYFGPGTRLTVT.

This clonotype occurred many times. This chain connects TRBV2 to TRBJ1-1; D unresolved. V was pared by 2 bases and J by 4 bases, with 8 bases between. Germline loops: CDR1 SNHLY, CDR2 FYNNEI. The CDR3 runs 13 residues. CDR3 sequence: CASSERWATEAFF. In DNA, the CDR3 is TGTGCCAGCAGTGAACGGTGGGCCACTGAAGCTTTCTTT.

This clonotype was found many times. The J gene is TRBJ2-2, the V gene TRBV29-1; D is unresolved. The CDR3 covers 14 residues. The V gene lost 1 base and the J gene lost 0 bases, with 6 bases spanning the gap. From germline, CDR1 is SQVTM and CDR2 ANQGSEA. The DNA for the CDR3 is TGCAGCGTTGAAGGCGGATCGAACACCGGGGAGCTGTTTTTT. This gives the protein CSVEGGSNTGELFF.

This CDR3 reads CASSYSTGFGYNSPLHF. CDR3 nucleotides: TGTGCCAGCAGTTACTCGACAGGGTTTGGCTATAATTCACCCCTCCACTTT. The chain uses TRBV6-2 or TRBV6-3 and TRBJ1-6; 7 nucleotides align to TRBD1. Germline-derived CDR1 and CDR2 are MNHEY and SVGEGT. J lost 3 bases, V lost 0 bases, and 5 bases had no gene match. The CDR3 runs to 17 residues.

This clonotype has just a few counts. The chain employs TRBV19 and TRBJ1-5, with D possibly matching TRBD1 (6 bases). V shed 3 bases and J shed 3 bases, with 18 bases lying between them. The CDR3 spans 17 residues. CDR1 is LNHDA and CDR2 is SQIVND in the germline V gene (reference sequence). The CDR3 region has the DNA TGTGCCAGTAGTATTGATCCAGGGGCAGTATTCAATCAGCCCCAGCATTTT. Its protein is CASSIDPGAVFNQPQHF.

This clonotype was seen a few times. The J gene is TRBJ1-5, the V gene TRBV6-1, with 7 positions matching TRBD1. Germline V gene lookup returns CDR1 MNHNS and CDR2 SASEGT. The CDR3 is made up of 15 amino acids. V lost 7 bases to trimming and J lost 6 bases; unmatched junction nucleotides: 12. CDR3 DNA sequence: TGTGCCAGCACCACAGGGGAACTGTGGGGTCAGCCCCAGCATTTT. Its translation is CASTTGELWGQPQHF.

The CDR3 loop reads CASSRSEGQGYEQYF. The CDR3 DNA reads TGTGCCAGCAGTCGTTCTGAGGGACAGGGATACGAGCAGTACTTC. The V and J genes are TRBV6-1 and TRBJ2-7; 9 bases line up with TRBD1. From germline, CDR1 is MNHNS and CDR2 SASEGT. This CDR3 contains 15 residues. Trimming took 5 bases from V and 4 from J; bases not matched to a gene: 9.

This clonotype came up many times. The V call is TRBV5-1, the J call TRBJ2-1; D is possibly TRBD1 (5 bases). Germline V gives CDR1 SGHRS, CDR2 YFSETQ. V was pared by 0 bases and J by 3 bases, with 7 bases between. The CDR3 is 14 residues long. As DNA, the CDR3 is TGCGCCAGCAGCTTGGGTCAGGGCTACAATGAGCAGTTCTTC. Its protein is CASSLGQGYNEQFF.

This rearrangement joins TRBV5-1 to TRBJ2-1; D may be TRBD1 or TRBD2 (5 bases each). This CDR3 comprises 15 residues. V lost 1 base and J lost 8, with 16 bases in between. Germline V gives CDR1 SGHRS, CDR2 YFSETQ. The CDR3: CASSLPGSQMDEQFF. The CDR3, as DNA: TGCGCCAGCAGCTTGCCAGGGAGTCAGATGGATGAGCAGTTCTTC.

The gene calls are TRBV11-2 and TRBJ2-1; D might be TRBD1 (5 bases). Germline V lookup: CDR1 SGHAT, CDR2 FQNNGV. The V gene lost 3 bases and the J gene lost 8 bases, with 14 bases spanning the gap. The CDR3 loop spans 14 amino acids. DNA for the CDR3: TGTGCCAGCAGCTTGGGGCCCCCGTCGGATGAGCAGTTCTTC. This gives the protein CASSLGPPSDEQFF.

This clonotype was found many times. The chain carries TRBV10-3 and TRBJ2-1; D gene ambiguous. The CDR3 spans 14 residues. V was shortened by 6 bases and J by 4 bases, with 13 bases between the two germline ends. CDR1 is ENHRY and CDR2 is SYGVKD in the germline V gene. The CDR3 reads CAISYSDVYNEQFF. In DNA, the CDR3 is TGTGCCATCAGCTACTCGGATGTATACAATGAGCAGTTCTTC.